These T cell receptor beta chains were read from a single sample in a study of molecular identifiers for immune sequencing clone quantification. TCRdb reanalysed the PCR reads using MiXCR and keeps one entry per CDR3 protein. The sample carries 53,000 or so distinct CDR3 sequences, roughly a third recorded once. Sample: naive CD8+ T cells from blood, with Jurkat cell RNA spiked in. These receptors were obtained from a human donor in good health. Some libraries in this study had Jurkat cell RNA spiked in. Both conserved end residues are part of each CDR3. The D gene is left open where the match is weak. Only part of the rows carry a size: once, few, many, or a class if the clone is expanded.

>TRBJ2-7|TRBV19|many|-
TGTGCCAGTAGTATCACGGTCCGGTACGAGCAGTACTTC
CASSITVRYEQYF
>TRBJ2-5|TRBV28|-|TRBD2
TGTGCCTGCAGCAACCCACAGCGCGGGAGGCGGGAGACCCAGTACTTC
CACSNPQRGRRETQYF
>TRBJ2-7|TRBV11-2|-|-
TGTGCCAGCAGCTTAGGGGTAGAAACCTCCTACGAGCAGTACTTC
CASSLGVETSYEQYF
>TRBJ2-7|TRBV2|few|TRBD2
TGTGCCAGCAGTGATCCAAAACTAGCGGGAGGCACCTACGAGCAGTACTTC
CASSDPKLAGGTYEQYF
>TRBJ2-5|TRBV7-9|few|-
TGTGCCAGCAGCTTAACAGAGACCCAGTACTTC
CASSLTETQYF
>TRBJ1-1|TRBV28|-|-
TGTGCCAGCATGACAGCCTTCCTTGAAAACACTGAAGCTTTCTTT
CASMTAFLENTEAFF
>TRBJ2-7|TRBV7-9|-|-
TGTGCCAGCAGGCATGGCTACGAGCAGTGCTTC
CASRHGYEQCF
>TRBJ2-7|TRBV7-8|few|TRBD2
TGTGCCAGCAGCTTAGTTGCGGGAGCCTACGAGCAGTACTTC
CASSLVAGAYEQYF
>TRBJ1-2|TRBV7-8|-|TRBD1
TGTGCCAGCAGCTCGTTAATGACAGGGGGACCCTATGGCTACCCCTTC
CASSSLMTGGPYGYPF
>TRBJ2-7|TRBV4-2|few|-
TGTGCCAGCAGCCAAGCTGGAGCGGGTACGGTCCCTAGCTCCTACGAGCAGTACTTC
CASSQAGAGTVPSSYEQYF
>TRBJ2-3|TRBV13|few|-
TGTGCCAGCAACCTCGGGCTAGCTAGCACAGATACGCAGTATTTT
CASNLGLASTDTQYF
>TRBJ2-3|TRBV25-1|many|TRBD1
TGTGCCAGCAGTGAATGGGGACAGGCGAGCACAGATACGCAGTATTTT
CASSEWGQASTDTQYF
>TRBJ2-3|TRBV2|many|TRBD2
TGTGCCGGGGGGACTAGCGGGAGTGAAGATACGCAGTATTTT
CAGGTSGSEDTQYF
>TRBJ1-4|TRBV7-9|few|-
TGTGCCAGCAGCTTAGTAGGGTTTGAAAAACTGTTTTTT
CASSLVGFEKLFF
>TRBJ2-3|TRBV3-1|few|-
TGTGCCAGCAGCCGGAGACAAGAGTTAATCGATACGCAGTATTTT
CASSRRQELIDTQYF
>TRBJ2-3|TRBV5-4|many|-
TGTGCCAGCAGCTTGGTGGGGGGAGGAGTCTCAGATACGCAGTATTTT
CASSLVGGGVSDTQYF
>TRBJ1-5|TRBV14|-|-
TGTGCCAGCACACCCGTACAGAGCCGATGGGACAATCAGCCCCAGCATTTT
CASTPVQSRWDNQPQHF
>TRBJ2-3|TRBV4-1|few|TRBD2
TGCGCCAGCAGCCAGCGGGAGGGTGCAGCTGATACGCAGAATTTT
CASSQREGAADTQNF
>TRBJ2-1|TRBV24-1|-|-
TGTGCCACCAGTGATTTGCGTGGCAATATCAATGAGCAGTTCTTC
CATSDLRGNINEQFF
>TRBJ1-1|TRBV28|few|-
TGTGCCAGCAGTTTACCGGACGGATTGGAAGCTTTCTTT
CASSLPDGLEAFF
>TRBJ2-3|TRBV10-3|few|-
TGTGCCATCAGTGAGAAGGGTAGCACAGATACGCAGTATTTT
CAISEKGSTDTQYF
>TRBJ2-6|TRBV27|few|-
TGTGCCAGCAGTTTGGGCGGGGCCAACGTCCTGACTTTC
CASSLGGANVLTF
>TRBJ2-5|TRBV11-2|few|-
TGTGCCAGCAGCTTAGCCGGGTTCGAGACCCAGTACTTC
CASSLAGFETQYF
>TRBJ2-1|TRBV3-1|-|-
TGTGCCAGCAGCCAGATTAAGAGTATGGGGCATGAGCTGTTCTTC
CASSQIKSMGHELFF
>TRBJ2-7|TRBV13|-|-
TGTGCCAGCAGCTTAGACGCGCGGACAGATAATACCGAGCAGTACTTC
CASSLDARTDNTEQYF
>TRBJ2-3|TRBV5-1|-|-
TGCGCCAGCAGCTTGGCCGGGCAGGGCTACATAGAGACAGATACGCAGTATTTT
CASSLAGQGYIETDTQYF
>TRBJ1-1|TRBV29-1|-|-
TGCAGCGCTGACGAGCCGGGGGCTGGTACTGAAGCTTTCTTT
CSADEPGAGTEAFF
>TRBJ2-7|TRBV7-6|-|TRBD1
TGTGCCAGCAGAGGGACAGACCGTTACGAGCAGTACTTC
CASRGTDRYEQYF
>TRBJ2-7|TRBV6-2/TRBV6-3|few|TRBD2
TGTGCCAGCAGTTACTCTCCGGCAGCGGGGGACTACGAGCAGTACTTC
CASSYSPAAGDYEQYF
>TRBJ2-1|TRBV20-1|few|TRBD1
TGCAGTGCTAGAGATCGGCAGGGGGCAGGTGAGCAGTTCTTC
CSARDRQGAGEQFF
>TRBJ2-7|TRBV6-5|many|TRBD1
TGTGCCAGCAGTCTCCTGGACAGGGCCTACGAGCAGTACTTC
CASSLLDRAYEQYF
>TRBJ2-1|TRBV28|-|TRBD1
TGTGCCAGCAGTTTAGGGACAGTAGCGCGCAGCTCCTACAATGAGCAGTTCTTC
CASSLGTVARSSYNEQFF
>TRBJ1-5|TRBV6-2/TRBV6-3|many|TRBD1
TGTGCCAGCAGTTACGCAGGGGGCGCCGGTCAGCCCCAGCATTTT
CASSYAGGAGQPQHF
>TRBJ2-3|TRBV4-3|many|-
TGCGCCAGCAGCCAAGACTGGGCGGCTAGCGATACGCAGTATTTT
CASSQDWAASDTQYF
>TRBJ1-5|TRBV6-1|-|-
TGTGCCAGCAGCGGAGACGGGAGCAATCAGCCCCAGCATTTT
CASSGDGSNQPQHF
>TRBJ1-1|TRBV5-6|-|-
TGTGCCAGCAGCTTGCAGAGTGGTGAAGCTTTCTTT
CASSLQSGEAFF
>TRBJ2-7|TRBV7-9|-|-
TGTGCCAGCAGCGAGCGCCTTGGGGCCGAGCAGTACTTC
CASSERLGAEQYF
>TRBJ2-7|TRBV29-1|many|TRBD2
TGCAGCGCCAGACTAGCGGGAGTCGAGCAGTACTTC
CSARLAGVEQYF
>TRBJ1-2|TRBV19|few|-
TGTGCCAGTAGCCTAAAGCACTATGGCTACACCTTC
CASSLKHYGYTF
>TRBJ2-3|TRBV28|-|-
TGTGCCAGCAAAGGGACATACCATCTCACAGATACGCAGTATTTT
CASKGTYHLTDTQYF
>TRBJ2-6|TRBV27|few|-
TGTGCCAGCAGTCAGGGCCCCTCTGGGGCCAACGTCCTGACTTTC
CASSQGPSGANVLTF
>TRBJ1-5|TRBV6-2/TRBV6-3|-|-
TGTGCCAGCAGCTATTCCCAGGAGAGCAATCAGCCCCAGCATTTT
CASSYSQESNQPQHF
>TRBJ2-3|TRBV5-6|many|-
TGTGCCAGCAGCTTGGGAAGTAGCACAGATACGCAGTATTTT
CASSLGSSTDTQYF
>TRBJ1-5|TRBV20-1|many|-
TGCAGTGCTTGGGCGATAGATAGCAATCAGCCCCAGCATTTT
CSAWAIDSNQPQHF
>TRBJ1-1|TRBV12-3/TRBV12-4|-|TRBD1
TGTGCCAGCAGTGTCCCGGGACAGGGGGCAAAAGCTTTCTTT
CASSVPGQGAKAFF
>TRBJ2-3|TRBV7-2|-|TRBD2
TGTGCCAGCAGCTTACTTCCTACTATAGCGGGAGGTCCTGCAGATACGCAGTATTTT
CASSLLPTIAGGPADTQYF
>TRBJ2-1|TRBV29-1|-|-
TGCAGCGTTGATCCAGGGATGGGGAACAATGAGCAGTTCTTC
CSVDPGMGNNEQFF
>TRBJ2-5|TRBV7-2|many|TRBD2
TGTGCCAGCAGTTATACTAGCGGGTACCAAGAGACCCAGTACTTC
CASSYTSGYQETQYF
>TRBJ2-4|TRBV27|few|TRBD1
TGTGCCAGCAGCTGGGACAGCAAAAACATTCAGTACTTC
CASSWDSKNIQYF
>TRBJ1-2|TRBV20-1|medium-sized|-
TGCAGTGCTGACGGGGGGAAGATCGGTGGCTACACCTTC
CSADGGKIGGYTF
>TRBJ2-3|TRBV6-6|-|TRBD2
TGTGCCAGCAGTTCCGGACTAGCCCGAAGCACAGATACGCAGTATTTT
CASSSGLARSTDTQYF
>TRBJ2-7|TRBV10-3|-|-
TGTGCCATCAGTTGGACAGTTATCTACGAGCAGTACTTC
CAISWTVIYEQYF
>TRBJ1-5|TRBV28|few|-
TGTGCCAGTCGAAAGGGGGGCCAGCCCCAGCATTTT
CASRKGGQPQHF